This TCR beta chain was recovered during a study of T cell changes during pregnancy in multiple sclerosis. In germline, CDR1 is MDHEN, CDR2 SYDVKM. Trimming took 4 bases from V and 0 from J; bases not matched to a gene: 8. The CDR3 is 17 residues long. The data were produced by immunoSEQ multiplex PCR, yet TCRdb's version contains in-frame clones alone and is incomplete. The sample carries some 80,000 clones, about 94% recorded once. The TCR sequence derives from a female donor with multiple sclerosis, enrolled in a pregnancy study. Source: CD4+ T cells from peripheral blood mononuclear cells, taken after pregnancy. The chain couples TRBV28 to TRBJ2-3, with 9 bases fitting TRBD2. The CDR3 bases are TGTGCCAGCAGTTACGCTCTAGCGGGATTTAGCACAGATACGCAGTATTTT. It is translated as CASSYALAGFSTDTQYF.